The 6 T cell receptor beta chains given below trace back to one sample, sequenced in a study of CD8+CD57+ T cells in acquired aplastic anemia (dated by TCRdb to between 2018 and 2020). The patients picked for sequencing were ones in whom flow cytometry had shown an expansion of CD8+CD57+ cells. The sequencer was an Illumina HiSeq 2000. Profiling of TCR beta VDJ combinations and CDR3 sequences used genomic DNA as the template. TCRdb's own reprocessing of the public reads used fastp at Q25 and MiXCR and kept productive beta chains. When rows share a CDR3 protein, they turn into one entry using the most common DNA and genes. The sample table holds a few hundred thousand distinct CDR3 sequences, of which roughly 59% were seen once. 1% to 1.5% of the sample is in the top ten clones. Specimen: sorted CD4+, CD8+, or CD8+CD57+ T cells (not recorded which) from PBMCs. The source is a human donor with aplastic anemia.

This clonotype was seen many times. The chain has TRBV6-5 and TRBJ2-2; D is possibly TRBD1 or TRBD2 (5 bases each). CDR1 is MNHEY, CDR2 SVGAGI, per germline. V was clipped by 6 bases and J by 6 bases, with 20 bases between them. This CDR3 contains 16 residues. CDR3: CASRTGPNNRAGELFF. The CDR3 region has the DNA TGTGCCAGCAGGACGGGACCTAACAACCGGGCCGGGGAGCTGTTTTTT.

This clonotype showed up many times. The CDR3 DNA reads as TGTGCCAGCAGTCTTTATCCGGGACAGCGGGGGGCAGATACGCAGTATTTT. Its protein is CASSLYPGQRGADTQYF. This chain uses TRBV6-1 with TRBJ2-3; 9 bases agree with TRBD2. Trimming at V came to 5 bases and at J to 4 bases, leaving 13 bases not matched to a gene. The CDR3 loop spans 17 amino acids. Per the germline V gene, CDR1 is MNHNS and CDR2 is SASEGT.

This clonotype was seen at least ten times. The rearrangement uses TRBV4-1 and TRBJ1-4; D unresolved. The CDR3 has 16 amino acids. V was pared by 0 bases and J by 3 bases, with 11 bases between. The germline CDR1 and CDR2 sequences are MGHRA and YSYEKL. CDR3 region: CASSQDRRGANEKLFF. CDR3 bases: TGCGCCAGCAGCCAAGATCGACGTGGGGCTAATGAAAAACTGTTTTTT.

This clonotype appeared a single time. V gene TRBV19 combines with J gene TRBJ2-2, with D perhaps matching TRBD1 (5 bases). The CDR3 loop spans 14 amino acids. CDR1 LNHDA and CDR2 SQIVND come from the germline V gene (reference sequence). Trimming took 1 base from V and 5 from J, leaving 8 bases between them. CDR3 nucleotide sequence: TGTGCCAGTAGTATAGGGGGCAAGACCGGGGAGCTGTTTTTT. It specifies CASSIGGKTGELFF. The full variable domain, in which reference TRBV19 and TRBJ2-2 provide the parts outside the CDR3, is DGGITQSPKYLFRKEGQNVTLSCEQNLNHDAMYWYRQDPGQGLRLIYYSQIVNDFQKGDIAEGYSVSREKKESFPLTVTSAQKNPTAFYLCASSIGGKTGELFFGEGSRLTVL.

The CDR3 spells CSAGGAGGIKYF. The CDR3 nucleotides read TGCAGTGCTGGAGGGGCGGGGGGAATCAAGTACTTC. The chain recombines TRBV20-1 with TRBJ2-7; 8 bases match TRBD2. The junction had 11 bases not matched to a gene; V was cut back by 5 bases and J by 11 bases. CDR3 length: 12 residues. Germline CDR1 DFQATT, CDR2 SNEGSKA (reference sequence).

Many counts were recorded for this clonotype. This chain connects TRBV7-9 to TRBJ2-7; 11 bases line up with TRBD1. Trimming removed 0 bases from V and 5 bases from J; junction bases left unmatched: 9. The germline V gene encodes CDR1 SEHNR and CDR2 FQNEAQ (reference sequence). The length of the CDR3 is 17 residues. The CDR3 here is CASSLAVGTGGRDEQYF. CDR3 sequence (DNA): TGTGCCAGCAGCTTAGCGGTCGGGACAGGGGGTAGAGACGAGCAGTACTTC. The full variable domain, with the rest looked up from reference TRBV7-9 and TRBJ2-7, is DTGVSQNPRHKITKRGQNVTFRCDPISEHNRLYWYRQTLGQGPEFLTYFQNEAQLEKSRLLSDRFSAERPKGSFSTLEIQRTEQGDSAMYLCASSLAVGTGGRDEQYFGPGTRLTVT.